One T cell receptor (beta chain) is described in this entry. One junction end does not reproduce the germline sequence, and a read error may be involved. Germline V gives CDR1 MNHEY, CDR2 SVGEGT. The CDR3 is 15 amino acids. These data originate in a study of blood T cells in healthy people across ages. The second PCR ran roughly 7 to 11 cycles with a sample-barcoded 5' primer and J-beta primers. TCRdb reanalysed the 5' RACE reads using MiXCR and keeps one entry per CDR3 protein. Of hundreds of thousands of distinct CDR3 sequences listed, around 62% were seen once; the top ten hold 25% to 35%. This chain connects TRBV6-2 or TRBV6-3 to TRBJ2-7; weak D call: TRBD2 (5 bases). The TCR comes from a man aged 25-45 years in good health. Sequencing used blood. CDR3 nucleotide sequence: TGCGCCAGCAGTTTCTCAGCCCAACTAGCCTACGAGCAGTACTTC. Translation: CASSFSAQLAYEQYF.